Reported below is one T cell receptor (beta chain). Its antigen is not identified. These data come from a study of cytomegalovirus exposure and HLA in healthy donors. Study-wide points: Cytomegalovirus association was assigned to around 150 TCR beta chains. TCR beta V segments were, for the most part, productive about 87% or about 30% of the time in an earlier analysis. It was only CMV serostatus that was available as immune exposure information. Likely technical artifact: a cluster of highly shared sequence variants.

The PCR ran on 60 Vbeta and 13 Jbeta primers. Assay: immunoSEQ multiplex PCR; the TCRdb copy retains only in-frame clones and omits some. Of more than 100,000 clones listed, about 77% are singletons. Germline lookup yields CDR1 LNHDA and CDR2 SQIVND (reference sequence). The CDR3 runs 15 residues. The junction had 6 bases not matched to a gene; V was cut back by 5 bases and J by 2 bases. V and J are TRBV19 and TRBJ1-1; TRBD1 aligns across 9 bases. This TCR was sampled from a woman aged 18-35 years in good health and CMV-seropositive. Source material: PBMCs. The CDR3 DNA reads TGTGCCAGTAGTCCTTCGGACAGGGGTAACACTGAAGCTTTCTTT. Its protein product is CASSPSDRGNTEAFF.